Shown below are 19 T cell receptor beta chains from a single sample sequenced in a study of OX40 agonist ivuxolimab in advanced cancers. Data came from immunoSEQ multiplex PCR; TCRdb stores just in-frame clones and leaves some out. Among under 95,000 clones, roughly 83% were seen once, and the ten largest hold around 6.9%. Sequencing used CD4+ or CD8+ T cells sorted from blood, obtained in a trial of the OX40 agonist ivuxolimab. The source of these receptors is an adult with an advanced solid tumor such as melanoma, head and neck, liver or kidney cancer.

The chain is built from TRBV18 and TRBJ1-2, with 7 bases fitting TRBD1. Germline CDR1 KGHSH, CDR2 LQKENI. Trimming at V came to 4 bases and at J to 3 bases, leaving 11 bases not matched to a gene. CDR3 size: 16 residues. The CDR3: CASSLLPGGGDYGYTF. DNA for the CDR3: TGTGCCAGCTCACTACTCCCAGGGGGAGGCGACTATGGCTACACCTTC. The whole variable domain, filled in from reference TRBV18 and TRBJ1-2, reads NAGVMQNPRHLVRRRGQEARLRCSPMKGHSHVYWYRQLPEEGLKFMVYLQKENIIDESGMPKERFSAEFPKEGPSILRIQQVVRGDSAAYFCASSLLPGGGDYGYTFGSGTRLTVV.

The V gene is TRBV6-6, the J gene TRBJ2-2; D possibly matches TRBD1 or TRBD2 (5 bases each). CDR3 length: 15 amino acids. Between the trimmed V and J ends, which lost 6 bases and 4 bases, there was a span of 15 bases. Germline V gene lookup returns CDR1 MNHNY and CDR2 SVGAGI (reference sequence). This CDR3 is CASSYGRGGTGELFF. The CDR3 DNA follows: TGTGCCAGCAGCTACGGTCGTGGGGGCACCGGGGAGCTGTTTTTT.

The J gene is TRBJ2-5, the V gene TRBV7-8, with D perhaps TRBD1 (5 bases). V was shortened by 1 base and J by 4 bases, with 13 bases between the two germline ends. This CDR3 region has 15 residues. The V gene's germline CDR1 is SGHVS and CDR2 FQNEAQ. CDR3 protein: CASSLVDIRGETQYF. The CDR3 DNA sequence: TGTGCCAGCAGCTTAGTGGACATCAGAGGAGAGACCCAGTACTTC.

This clone was seen a few times. V gene TRBV9 combines with J gene TRBJ2-7; D assignment may be TRBD1 or TRBD2 (5 bases each). The CDR3 is 14 residues long. CDR1 is SGDLS, CDR2 YYNGEE, per germline. The V gene lost 3 bases and the J gene lost 0 bases, with 10 bases spanning the gap. The CDR3, as DNA: TGTGCCAGCAGCGCATCCGGGACCTCCTACGAGCAGTACTTC. Translation: CASSASGTSYEQYF.

The table lists this clone with a count of one. A junction boundary mismatches the germline segment, possibly from a read error. The chain combines TRBV7-7 with TRBJ2-5, with 15 bases aligning to TRBD2. The CDR3 totals 16 residues. Germline CDR1 is SSHAT and CDR2 is FNYEAQ (reference sequence). CDR3 amino acids: CASSLGLAGGLETQYF. Written as DNA, the CDR3 is TGTGCTAGCAGCTTGGGACTAGCGGGAGGCTTGGAGACCCAGTACTTC. Combining the CDR3 with reference TRBV7-7 and TRBJ2-5 gives the whole variable domain GAGVSQSPRYKVTKRGQDVTLRCDPISSHATLYWYQQALGQGPEFLTYFNYEAQPDKSGLPSDRFSAERPEGSISTLTIQRTEQRDSAMYRCASSLGLAGGLETQYFGPGTRLLVL.

The chain carries TRBV5-4 and TRBJ2-1; D is possibly TRBD1 (6 bases). Germline V CDR1 and CDR2: SGHNT, YYREEE (reference sequence). Trimming took off 4 bases at V and 5 bases at J, with 10 bases between the two ends. This CDR3 spans 13 amino acids. CDR3 protein: CASSIQGNNEQFF. The CDR3 DNA is TGTGCCAGCAGCATTCAGGGGAACAATGAGCAGTTCTTC. Full variable domain (rest looked up from reference TRBV5-4 and TRBJ2-1): ETGVTQSPTHLIKTRGQQVTLRCSSQSGHNTVSWYQQALGQGPQFIFQYYREEENGRGNFPPRFSGLQFPNYSSELNVNALELDDSALYLCASSIQGNNEQFFGPGTRLTVL.

This sequence joins TRBV5-1 and TRBJ2-5, with D possibly being TRBD2 (7 bases). The CDR3 runs to 15 residues. The germline V gene has CDR1 SGHRS and CDR2 YFSETQ. Trimming took off 6 bases at V and 2 bases at J, with 17 bases between the two ends. The CDR3 loop is CASTFGGRLQETQYF. DNA for the CDR3: TGCGCCAGCACCTTCGGGGGGCGATTACAAGAGACCCAGTACTTC.

The chain joins TRBV5-1 to TRBJ2-2; the match to TRBD1 covers 9 bases. The CDR3 is 20 residues long. V shed 0 bases and J 1 base; nucleotides not matched to a gene: 13. Per the germline V gene, CDR1 is SGHRS and CDR2 is YFSETQ. Here the CDR3 reads CASSLATGTGHILNTGELFF. In DNA form, the CDR3 reads TGCGCCAGCAGCTTGGCCACGGGGACAGGGCATATACTGAACACCGGGGAGCTGTTTTTT.

The V call is TRBV30, the J call TRBJ1-2; 7 nucleotides match TRBD1. With V trimmed by 2 bases and J by 8 bases, 8 bases remained unmatched. The CDR3 is 13 amino acids. Germline V gives CDR1 GTSNPN, CDR2 SVGIG (reference sequence). CDR3 coding DNA: TGTGCCTGGAGTCCTACAGGGGCTCGAGGCTACACCTTC. Protein sequence: CAWSPTGARGYTF.

The chain joins TRBV20-1 to TRBJ1-2, with no clear D. Deletions cut 4 bases from V and 5 bases from J, with 8 bases between. Germline V gene sequence: CDR1 DFQATT, CDR2 SNEGSKA (reference sequence). This CDR3 has 11 amino acids. CDR3 sequence reads: CSATKYYGYTF. The CDR3 bases are TGCAGTGCTACAAAATATTATGGCTACACCTTC.

V gene TRBV18 combines with J gene TRBJ1-4; the D gene is possibly TRBD1 (5 bases). In germline, CDR1 is KGHSH, CDR2 LQKENI. V was shortened by 3 bases and J by 7 bases, with 12 bases between the two germline ends. There are 14 residues in the CDR3. In nucleotides, the CDR3 is TGTGCCAGCTCACCTAGAGGGGACGGTGAAAAACTGTTTTTT. It translates to CASSPRGDGEKLFF. Full variable domain (outside the CDR3, taken from reference TRBV18 and TRBJ1-4): NAGVMQNPRHLVRRRGQEARLRCSPMKGHSHVYWYRQLPEEGLKFMVYLQKENIIDESGMPKERFSAEFPKEGPSILRIQQVVRGDSAAYFCASSPRGDGEKLFFGSGTQLSVL.

The chain carries TRBV7-6 and TRBJ2-7; 8 nucleotides match TRBD1. J was trimmed by 4 bases and V by 5 bases; bases with no gene match: 25. The CDR3 extends over 20 amino acids. Germline V CDR1 and CDR2: SGHVS, FNYEAQ. Here the CDR3 DNA reads TGTGCCAGCAGCCCCACAGCCGGGACAGGTCACCGGAAAGTGAGTTACGAGCAGTACTTC. Protein sequence: CASSPTAGTGHRKVSYEQYF.

The V and J genes are TRBV19 and TRBJ1-2; TRBD1 is a possible D gene (6 bases). The CDR3 covers 13 residues. V gave up 6 bases and J gave up 4 bases, with 12 bases separating them. CDR1 and CDR2 (germline): LNHDA, SQIVND (reference sequence). CDR3 sequence: CASSNRESYGYTF. CDR3 nucleotide sequence: TGTGCCAGTAGCAACAGGGAGAGCTATGGCTACACCTTC.

V gene TRBV11-1 combines with J gene TRBJ2-3; a possible D gene is TRBD1 (6 bases). The germline gives CDR1 SGHAT, CDR2 FQDESV (reference sequence). This CDR3 spans 15 amino acids. The V end was cut by 5 bases, the J end by 5 bases, with 17 bases between. This chain's CDR3 is CASSNHQGKEDTQYF. CDR3 DNA: TGTGCCAGCAGCAACCATCAGGGGAAGGAAGATACGCAGTATTTT. The full variable domain, its missing parts supplied by reference TRBV11-1 and TRBJ2-3, is EAEVAQSPRYKITEKSQAVAFWCDPISGHATLYWYRQILGQGPELLVQFQDESVVDDSQLPKDRFSAERLKGVDSTLKIQPAELGDSAMYLCASSNHQGKEDTQYFGPGTRLTVL.

V is TRBV7-3 and J is TRBJ2-1; 7 nucleotides agree with TRBD2. From germline, CDR1 is SGHTA and CDR2 FQGTGA. After removal of 5 bases from V and 6 bases from J, the junction contained 16 bases not matched to a gene. The CDR3 is 17 amino acids. CDR3 residues: CASSLIRGGGARNEQFF. Here the CDR3 DNA reads TGTGCCAGCAGCCTAATCCGGGGCGGGGGAGCACGCAATGAGCAGTTCTTC.

This clone was detected once. The chain has TRBV7-3 and TRBJ2-1; D might be TRBD1 (5 bases). V was pared by 5 bases and J by 0 bases, with 14 bases between. Germline values: CDR1 SGHTA, CDR2 FQGTGA. The length of the CDR3 is 16 residues. The CDR3 region has the DNA TGTGCCAGCAGCCCTAATACAGGATACTCCTACAATGAGCAGTTCTTC. Protein: CASSPNTGYSYNEQFF.

This chain joins TRBV4-2 and TRBJ1-2; 7 nucleotides align to TRBD1. The V segment lost 4 bases and the J segment 2 bases; nucleotides outside the gene matches: 7. CDR1 is LGHNA, CDR2 YNFKEQ, per germline. This CDR3 contains 15 residues. The CDR3: CASSRNRGSNYGYTF. The CDR3 coding sequence is TGTGCCAGCAGCCGGAACAGGGGCAGCAACTATGGCTACACCTTC.

This clone has just one count. The chain uses TRBV14 and TRBJ2-7, with TRBD1 identical over 8 bases. CDR3 length: 15 amino acids. The V segment lost 4 bases and the J segment 0 bases; nucleotides outside the gene matches: 5. The germline gives CDR1 SGHDN, CDR2 FVKESK. The CDR3 protein is CASSPYGQGSYEQYF. The DNA for the CDR3 is TGTGCCAGCAGCCCGTACGGACAGGGCTCCTACGAGCAGTACTTC.

The chain has TRBV5-1 and TRBJ1-1; no firm D call. Germline V gives CDR1 SGHRS, CDR2 YFSETQ. The CDR3 is 13 amino acids. V lost 2 bases and J 5 bases, leaving 10 bases between the germline ends. The chain's CDR3 is CASSFSSRTEAFF. In DNA form, the CDR3 reads TGCGCCAGCAGCTTTTCGAGTCGGACTGAAGCTTTCTTT.